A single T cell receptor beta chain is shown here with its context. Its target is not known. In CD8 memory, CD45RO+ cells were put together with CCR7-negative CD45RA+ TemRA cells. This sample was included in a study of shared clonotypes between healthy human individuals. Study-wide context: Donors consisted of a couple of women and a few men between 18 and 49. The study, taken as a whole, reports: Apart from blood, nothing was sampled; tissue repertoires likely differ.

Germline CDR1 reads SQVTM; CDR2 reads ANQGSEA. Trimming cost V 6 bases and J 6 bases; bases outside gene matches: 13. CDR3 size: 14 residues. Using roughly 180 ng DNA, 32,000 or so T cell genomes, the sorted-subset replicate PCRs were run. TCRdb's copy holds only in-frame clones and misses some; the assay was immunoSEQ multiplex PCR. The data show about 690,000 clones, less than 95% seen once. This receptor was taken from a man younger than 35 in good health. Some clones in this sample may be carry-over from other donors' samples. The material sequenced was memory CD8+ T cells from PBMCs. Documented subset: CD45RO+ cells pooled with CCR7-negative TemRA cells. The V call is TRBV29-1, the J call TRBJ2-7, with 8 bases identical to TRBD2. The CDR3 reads CSVEGLVSGSEQYF. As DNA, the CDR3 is TGCAGCGTGGAGGGACTAGTCTCGGGGAGCGAGCAGTACTTC.